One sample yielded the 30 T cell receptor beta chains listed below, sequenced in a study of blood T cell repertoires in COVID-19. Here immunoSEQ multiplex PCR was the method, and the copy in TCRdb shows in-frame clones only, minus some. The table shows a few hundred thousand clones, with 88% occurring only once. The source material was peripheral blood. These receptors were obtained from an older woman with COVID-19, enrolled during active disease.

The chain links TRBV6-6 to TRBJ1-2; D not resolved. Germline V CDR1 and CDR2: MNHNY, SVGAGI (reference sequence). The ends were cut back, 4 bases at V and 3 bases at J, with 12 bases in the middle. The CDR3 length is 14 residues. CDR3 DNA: TGTGCCAGCAGTTTCCAGTCAGGTGACTATGGCTACACCTTC. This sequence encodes CASSFQSGDYGYTF.

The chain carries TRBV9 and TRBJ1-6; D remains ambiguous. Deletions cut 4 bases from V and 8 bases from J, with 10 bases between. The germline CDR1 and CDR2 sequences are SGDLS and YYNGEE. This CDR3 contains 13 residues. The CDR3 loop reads CASSISTHSPLHF. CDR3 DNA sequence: TGTGCCAGCAGCATCAGTACCCATTCACCCCTCCACTTT.

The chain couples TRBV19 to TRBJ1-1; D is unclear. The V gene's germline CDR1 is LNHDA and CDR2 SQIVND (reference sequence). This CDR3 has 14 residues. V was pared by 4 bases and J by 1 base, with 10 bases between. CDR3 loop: CASSNRGSNTEAFF. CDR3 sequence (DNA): TGTGCCAGTAGTAATCGGGGTTCGAACACTGAAGCTTTCTTT.

The CDR3 DNA sequence: TGCGCCAGCAGCGATAGCGGAAGCACAGATACGCAGTATTTT. It specifies CASSDSGSTDTQYF. The chain carries TRBV5-1 and TRBJ2-3; a possible D gene is TRBD2 (6 bases). V was trimmed by 4 bases and J by 0 bases, leaving 9 bases between them. The V gene's germline CDR1 is SGHRS and CDR2 YFSETQ. This CDR3 spans 14 amino acids.

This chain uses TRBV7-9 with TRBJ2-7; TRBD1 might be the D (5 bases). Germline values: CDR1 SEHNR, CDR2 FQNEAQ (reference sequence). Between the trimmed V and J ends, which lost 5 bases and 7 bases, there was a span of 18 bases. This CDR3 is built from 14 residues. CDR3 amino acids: CASSDAAGSREQYF. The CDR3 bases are TGTGCCAGCAGCGACGCGGCAGGGTCGCGAGAGCAGTACTTC.

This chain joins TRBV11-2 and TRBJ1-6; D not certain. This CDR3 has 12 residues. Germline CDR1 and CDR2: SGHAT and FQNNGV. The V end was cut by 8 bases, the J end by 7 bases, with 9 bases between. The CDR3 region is CASGRVNSPLHF. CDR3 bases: TGTGCCAGCGGCCGGGTGAATTCACCCCTCCACTTT.

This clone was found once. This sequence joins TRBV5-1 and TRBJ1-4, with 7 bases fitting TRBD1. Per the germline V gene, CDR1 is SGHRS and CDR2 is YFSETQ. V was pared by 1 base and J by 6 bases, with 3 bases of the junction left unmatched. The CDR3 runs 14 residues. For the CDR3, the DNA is TGCGCCAGCAGCTTGTGGACAGGAGATGAAAAACTGTTTTTT. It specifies CASSLWTGDEKLFF.

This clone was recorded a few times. The CDR3 here is CASSLVAQGHGYTF. DNA for the CDR3: TGCGCCAGCAGCTTGGTAGCACAGGGACATGGCTACACCTTC. The chain uses TRBV5-1 and TRBJ1-2, with a tentative D call TRBD1 (6 bases). Germline V gene sequence: CDR1 SGHRS, CDR2 YFSETQ. V lost 0 bases, J lost 6 bases, and 12 bases lay in between. The CDR3 consists of 14 residues.

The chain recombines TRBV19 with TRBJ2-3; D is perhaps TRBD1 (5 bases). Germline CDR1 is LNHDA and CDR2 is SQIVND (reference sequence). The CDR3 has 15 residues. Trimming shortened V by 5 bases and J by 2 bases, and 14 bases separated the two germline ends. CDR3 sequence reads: CASSAGWQHTDTQYF. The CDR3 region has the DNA TGTGCCAGTAGTGCAGGGTGGCAACACACAGATACGCAGTATTTT.

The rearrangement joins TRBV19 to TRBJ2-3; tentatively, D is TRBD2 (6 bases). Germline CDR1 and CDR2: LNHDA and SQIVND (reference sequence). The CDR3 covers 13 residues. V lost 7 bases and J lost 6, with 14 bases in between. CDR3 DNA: TGTGCCAGTAAAGCCCTAGCGTTCGATACGCAGTATTTT. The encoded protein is CASKALAFDTQYF.

CDR3 DNA: TGTGCCAGCAGCTTAAGGGACAGGGCGAACACTGAAGCTTTCTTT. The encoded protein is CASSLRDRANTEAFF. The V call is TRBV7-3, the J call TRBJ1-1; 9 nucleotides match TRBD1. Per the germline V gene, CDR1 is SGHTA and CDR2 is FQGTGA. Unmatched junction bases numbered 1, after V lost 1 base and J lost 1 base. This CDR3 comprises 15 residues.

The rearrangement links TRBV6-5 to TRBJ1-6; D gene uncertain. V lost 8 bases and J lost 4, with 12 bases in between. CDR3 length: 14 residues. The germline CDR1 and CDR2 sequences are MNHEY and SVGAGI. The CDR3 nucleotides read TGTGCCAGCCAAGAGGGTGGGTATAATTCACCCCTCCACTTT. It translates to CASQEGGYNSPLHF.

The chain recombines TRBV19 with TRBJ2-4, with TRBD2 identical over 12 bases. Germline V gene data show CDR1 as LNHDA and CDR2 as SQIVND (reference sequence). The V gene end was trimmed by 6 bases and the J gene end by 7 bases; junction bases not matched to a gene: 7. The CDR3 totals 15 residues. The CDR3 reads CASSTTSGRYNIQYF. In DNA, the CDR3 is TGTGCCAGTAGCACAACTAGCGGGAGGTATAACATTCAGTACTTC.

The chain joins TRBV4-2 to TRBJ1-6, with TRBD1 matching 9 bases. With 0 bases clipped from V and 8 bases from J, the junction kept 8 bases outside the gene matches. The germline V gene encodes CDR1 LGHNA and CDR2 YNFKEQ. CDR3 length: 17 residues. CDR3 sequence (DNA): TGTGCCAGCAGCCAAGATTCATGGGACAGGGAGTATTCACCCCTCCACTTT. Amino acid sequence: CASSQDSWDREYSPLHF.

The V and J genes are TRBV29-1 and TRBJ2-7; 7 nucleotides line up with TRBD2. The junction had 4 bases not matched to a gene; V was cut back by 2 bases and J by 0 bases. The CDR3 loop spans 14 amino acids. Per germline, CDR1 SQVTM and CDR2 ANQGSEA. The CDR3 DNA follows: TGCAGCGTTGAAACGGCTAGCGGCTCCTACGAGCAGTACTTC. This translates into CSVETASGSYEQYF.

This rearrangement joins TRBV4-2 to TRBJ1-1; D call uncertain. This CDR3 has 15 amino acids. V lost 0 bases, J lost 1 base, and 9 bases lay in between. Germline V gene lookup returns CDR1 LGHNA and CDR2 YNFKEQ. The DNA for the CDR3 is TGTGCCAGCAGCCAAGATTCACGGAGGAACACTGAAGCTTTCTTT. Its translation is CASSQDSRRNTEAFF.

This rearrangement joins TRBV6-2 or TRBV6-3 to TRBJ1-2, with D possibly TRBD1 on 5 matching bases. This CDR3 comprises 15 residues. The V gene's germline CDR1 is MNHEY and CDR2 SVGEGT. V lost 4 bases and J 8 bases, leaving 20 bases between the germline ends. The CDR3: CASSLSHPGLGGYTF. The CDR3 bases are TGTGCCAGCAGTTTATCGCACCCGGGACTAGGGGGCTACACCTTC.

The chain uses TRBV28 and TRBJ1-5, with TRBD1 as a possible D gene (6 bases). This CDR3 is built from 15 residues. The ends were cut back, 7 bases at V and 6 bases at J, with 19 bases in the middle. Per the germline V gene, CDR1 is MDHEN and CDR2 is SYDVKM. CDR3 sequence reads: CASTPRGAGGQPQHF. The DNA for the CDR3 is TGTGCCAGCACACCCCGGGGGGCTGGTGGTCAGCCCCAGCATTTT.

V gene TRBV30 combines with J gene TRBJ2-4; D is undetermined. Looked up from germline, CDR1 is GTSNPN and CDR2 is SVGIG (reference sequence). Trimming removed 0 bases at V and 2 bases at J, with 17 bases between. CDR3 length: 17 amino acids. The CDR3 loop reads CAWSVSRSPLTKNIQYF. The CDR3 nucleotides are TGTGCCTGGAGTGTATCTAGGTCGCCTTTGACCAAAAACATTCAGTACTTC.

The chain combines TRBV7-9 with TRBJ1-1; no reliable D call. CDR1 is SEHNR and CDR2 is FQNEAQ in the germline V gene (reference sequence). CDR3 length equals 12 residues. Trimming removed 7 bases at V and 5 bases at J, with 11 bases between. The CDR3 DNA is TGTGCCAGCACCTCTAGGGAGACTGAAGCTTTCTTT. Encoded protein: CASTSRETEAFF.

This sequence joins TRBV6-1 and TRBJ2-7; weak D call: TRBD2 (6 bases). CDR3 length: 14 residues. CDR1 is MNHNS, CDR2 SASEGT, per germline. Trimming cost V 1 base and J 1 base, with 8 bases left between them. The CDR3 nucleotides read TGTGCCAGCAGTGAAGTAGCGGATTCCTACGAGCAGTACTTC. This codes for CASSEVADSYEQYF.

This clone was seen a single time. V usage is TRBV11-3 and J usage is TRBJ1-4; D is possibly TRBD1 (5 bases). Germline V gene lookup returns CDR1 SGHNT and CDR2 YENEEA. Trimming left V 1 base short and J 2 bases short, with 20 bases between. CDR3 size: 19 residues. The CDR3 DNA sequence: TGTGCCAGCAGCTTAGCCGGGACTTATTTCTTGGGGACTAATGAAAAACTGTTTTTT. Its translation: CASSLAGTYFLGTNEKLFF.

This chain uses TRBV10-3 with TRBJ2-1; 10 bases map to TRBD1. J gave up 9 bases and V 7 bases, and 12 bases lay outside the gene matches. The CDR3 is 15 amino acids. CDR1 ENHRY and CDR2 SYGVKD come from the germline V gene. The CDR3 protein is CAITDGTGAFGEQFF. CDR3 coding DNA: TGTGCCATCACCGACGGGACAGGGGCGTTTGGTGAGCAGTTCTTC.

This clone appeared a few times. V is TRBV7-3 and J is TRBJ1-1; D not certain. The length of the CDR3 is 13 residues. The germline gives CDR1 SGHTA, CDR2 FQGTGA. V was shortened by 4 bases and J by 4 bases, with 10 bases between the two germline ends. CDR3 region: CASSSSRFTEAFF. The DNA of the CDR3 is TGTGCCAGCAGCTCCTCCAGGTTCACTGAAGCTTTCTTT.

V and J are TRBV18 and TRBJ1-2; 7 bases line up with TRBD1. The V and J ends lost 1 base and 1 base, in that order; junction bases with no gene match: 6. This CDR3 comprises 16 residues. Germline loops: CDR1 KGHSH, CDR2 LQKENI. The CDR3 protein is CASSPQTGQLNYGYTF. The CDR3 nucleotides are TGTGCCAGCTCACCACAGACGGGACAGCTTAACTATGGCTACACCTTC.

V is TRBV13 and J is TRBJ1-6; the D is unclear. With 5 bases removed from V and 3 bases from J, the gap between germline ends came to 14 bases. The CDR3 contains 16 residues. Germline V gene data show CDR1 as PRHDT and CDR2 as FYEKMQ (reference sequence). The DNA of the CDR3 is TGTGCCAGCAGCCCCGTTGGAGTGAACTATAATTCACCCCTCCACTTT. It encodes CASSPVGVNYNSPLHF.

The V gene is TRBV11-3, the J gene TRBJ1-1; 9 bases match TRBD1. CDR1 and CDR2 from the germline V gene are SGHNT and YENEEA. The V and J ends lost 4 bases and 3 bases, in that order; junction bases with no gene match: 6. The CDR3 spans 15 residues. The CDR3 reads CASSSKRTGDTEAFF. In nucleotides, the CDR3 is TGTGCCAGCAGCTCCAAAAGGACAGGGGACACTGAAGCTTTCTTT.

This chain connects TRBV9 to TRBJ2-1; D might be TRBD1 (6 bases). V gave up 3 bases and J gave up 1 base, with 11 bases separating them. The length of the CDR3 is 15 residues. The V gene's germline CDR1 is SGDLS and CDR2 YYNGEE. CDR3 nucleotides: TGTGCCAGCAGCGCGGACAGCTTTTCCTACAATGAGCAGTTCTTC. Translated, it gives CASSADSFSYNEQFF.

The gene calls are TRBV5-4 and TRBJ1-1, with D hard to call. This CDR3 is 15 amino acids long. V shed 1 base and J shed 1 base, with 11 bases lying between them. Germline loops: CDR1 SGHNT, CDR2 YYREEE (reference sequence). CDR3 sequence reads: CASSLSPHRNTEAFF. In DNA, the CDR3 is TGTGCCAGCAGCTTGTCTCCTCACAGGAACACTGAAGCTTTCTTT.

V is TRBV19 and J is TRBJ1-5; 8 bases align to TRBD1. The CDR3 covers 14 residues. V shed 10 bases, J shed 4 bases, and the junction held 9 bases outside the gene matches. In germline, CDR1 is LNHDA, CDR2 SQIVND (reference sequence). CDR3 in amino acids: CATSTGDGNQPQHF. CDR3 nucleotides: TGTGCCACGTCGACAGGGGATGGAAATCAGCCCCAGCATTTT.